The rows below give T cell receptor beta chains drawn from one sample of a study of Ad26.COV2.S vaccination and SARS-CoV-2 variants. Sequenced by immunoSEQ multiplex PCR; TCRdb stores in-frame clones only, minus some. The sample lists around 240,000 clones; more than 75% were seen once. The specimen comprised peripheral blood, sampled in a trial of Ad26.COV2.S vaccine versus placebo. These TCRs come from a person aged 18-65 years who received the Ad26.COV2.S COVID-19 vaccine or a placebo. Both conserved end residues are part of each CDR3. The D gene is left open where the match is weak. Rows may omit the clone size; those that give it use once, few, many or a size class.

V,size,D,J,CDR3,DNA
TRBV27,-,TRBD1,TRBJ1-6,CASSFQGASSYNSPLHF,TGTGCCAGCAGTTTCCAGGGGGCAAGCTCCTATAATTCACCCCTCCACTTT
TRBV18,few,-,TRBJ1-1,CASSPIKSGATEAFF,TGTGCCAGCTCACCAATCAAATCCGGGGCCACTGAAGCTTTCTTT
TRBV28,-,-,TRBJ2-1,CASTVVGEQFF,TGTGCCAGCACCGTAGTGGGCGAGCAGTTCTTC
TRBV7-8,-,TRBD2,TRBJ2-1,CASSTTSGTYSYNEQFF,TGTGCCAGCAGCACCACTAGCGGGACCTACTCCTACAATGAGCAGTTCTTC
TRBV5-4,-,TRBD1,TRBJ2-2,CASSVARQGAGELFF,TGTGCCAGCAGCGTAGCTCGGCAGGGGGCCGGGGAGCTGTTTTTT
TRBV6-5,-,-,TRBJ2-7,CASSYGTWKDYEQYF,TGTGCCAGCAGTTATGGGACATGGAAAGACTACGAGCAGTACTTC
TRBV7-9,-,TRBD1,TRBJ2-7,CASSLGQGTYEQYF,TGTGCCAGCAGCTTGGGACAGGGAACCTACGAGCAGTACTTC
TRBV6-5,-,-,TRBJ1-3,CASSYSAVRLGNTIYF,TGTGCCAGCAGTTACTCAGCCGTTCGGCTTGGAAACACCATATATTTT
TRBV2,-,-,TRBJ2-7,CSTGNRYEQYF,TGTTCTACAGGGAACCGCTACGAGCAGTACTTC
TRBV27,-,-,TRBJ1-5,CASRAIGRGQPQHF,TGTGCCAGCAGAGCCATAGGGCGAGGTCAGCCCCAGCATTTT
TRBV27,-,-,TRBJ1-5,CASSSGGTNQPQHF,TGTGCCAGCAGTTCCGGGGGTACCAATCAGCCCCAGCATTTT
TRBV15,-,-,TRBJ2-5,CATSRDPQLAQYF,TGTGCCACCAGCAGAGATCCACAGTTGGCCCAGTACTTC
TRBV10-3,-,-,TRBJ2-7,CAISDSGSSYEQYF,TGTGCCATCAGTGACTCTGGGAGCTCCTACGAGCAGTACTTC
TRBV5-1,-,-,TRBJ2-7,CASSSNRAAYEQYF,TGCGCCAGCAGCTCCAACCGGGCTGCCTACGAGCAGTACTTC
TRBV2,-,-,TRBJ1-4,CASGGILRVFF,TGTGCCAGCGGTGGGATTCTAAGGGTGTTTTTT
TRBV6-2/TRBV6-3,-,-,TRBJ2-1,CASSYILVQDRSYNEQFF,TGTGCCAGCAGTTACATCCTAGTTCAGGATCGGTCCTACAATGAGCAGTTCTTC
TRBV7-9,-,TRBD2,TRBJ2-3,CASSLQAGADTQYF,TGTGCCAGCAGCTTACAGGCGGGAGCAGATACGCAGTATTTT
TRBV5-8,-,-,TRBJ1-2,CASRKQGLGGYTF,TGTGCCAGCAGGAAACAGGGTCTTGGCGGCTACACCTTC
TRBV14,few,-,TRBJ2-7,CASSQDRVRVSEQYF,TGTGCCAGCAGCCAAGATAGGGTCAGGGTTTCCGAGCAGTACTTC
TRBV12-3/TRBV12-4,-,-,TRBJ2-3,CASSPLGLRQYF,TGTGCCAGCAGTCCCCTAGGGCTCAGGCAGTATTTT
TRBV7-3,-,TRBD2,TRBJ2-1,CASSHHLSGGPYNEQFF,TGTGCCAGCAGCCACCACCTTAGCGGGGGTCCCTACAATGAGCAGTTCTTC
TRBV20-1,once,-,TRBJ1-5,CSASSGGNQPQHF,TGCAGTGCTAGTTCAGGGGGCAATCAGCCCCAGCATTTT
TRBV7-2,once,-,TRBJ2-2,CASSRDIRTGELFF,TGTGCCAGCAGCCGGGACATTCGCACCGGGGAGCTGTTTTTT
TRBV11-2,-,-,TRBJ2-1,CASSSWQRGDSYNEQFF,TGTGCCAGCAGCTCCTGGCAGCGAGGAGACTCCTACAATGAGCAGTTCTTC
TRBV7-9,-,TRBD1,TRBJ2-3,CASSARQGEISDTQYF,TGTGCCAGCAGCGCAAGACAGGGGGAGATCTCAGATACGCAGTATTTT
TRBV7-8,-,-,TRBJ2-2,CASSLQGTGELFF,TGTGCCAGCAGCTTACAAGGAACCGGGGAGCTGTTTTTT
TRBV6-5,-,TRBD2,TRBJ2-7,CASSTLGGRTYEQYF,TGTGCCAGCAGTACCCTGGGAGGGCGGACCTACGAGCAGTACTTC
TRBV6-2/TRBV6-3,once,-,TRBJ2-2,CASSDRDTYTGELFF,TGTGCCAGCAGTGACCGGGACACTTACACCGGGGAGCTGTTTTTT
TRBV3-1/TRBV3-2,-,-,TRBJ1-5,CASSQDTNLGQPQHF,TGTGCCAGCAGCCAAGACACCAACTTAGGGCAGCCCCAGCATTTT
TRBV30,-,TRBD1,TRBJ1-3,CAWEQGSGNTIYF,TGTGCCTGGGAACAGGGGTCTGGAAACACCATATATTTT
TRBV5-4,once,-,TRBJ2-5,CASSLADSETQYF,TGTGCCAGCAGCTTGGCCGACAGTGAGACCCAGTACTTC
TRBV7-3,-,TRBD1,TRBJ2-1,CASSLRGIWDRDYNEQFF,TGTGCCAGCAGCTTAAGAGGAATATGGGACAGGGATTACAATGAGCAGTTCTTC
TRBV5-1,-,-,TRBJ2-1,CASSLEGARVSYNEQFF,TGCGCCAGCAGCTTGGAAGGGGCTAGGGTTTCCTACAATGAGCAGTTCTTC
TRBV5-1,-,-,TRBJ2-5,CASSLLGREETQYF,TGCGCCAGCAGCTTGCTGGGCAGGGAAGAGACCCAGTACTTC
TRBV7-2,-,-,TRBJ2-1,CASSWEGSGTRRIQFF,TGTGCCAGCAGCTGGGAGGGCTCCGGGACAAGGAGGATTCAGTTCTTC
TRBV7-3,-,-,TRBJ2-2,CASSLNPQGGGGELFF,TGTGCCAGCAGCTTAAACCCGCAGGGAGGGGGCGGGGAGCTGTTTTTT
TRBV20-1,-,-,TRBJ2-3,CSASWRGKGVDTQYF,TGCAGTGCTAGTTGGCGGGGGAAGGGGGTGGATACGCAGTATTTT
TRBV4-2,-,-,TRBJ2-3,CASSEFTDTQYF,TGTGCCAGCAGCGAATTCACAGATACGCAGTATTTT